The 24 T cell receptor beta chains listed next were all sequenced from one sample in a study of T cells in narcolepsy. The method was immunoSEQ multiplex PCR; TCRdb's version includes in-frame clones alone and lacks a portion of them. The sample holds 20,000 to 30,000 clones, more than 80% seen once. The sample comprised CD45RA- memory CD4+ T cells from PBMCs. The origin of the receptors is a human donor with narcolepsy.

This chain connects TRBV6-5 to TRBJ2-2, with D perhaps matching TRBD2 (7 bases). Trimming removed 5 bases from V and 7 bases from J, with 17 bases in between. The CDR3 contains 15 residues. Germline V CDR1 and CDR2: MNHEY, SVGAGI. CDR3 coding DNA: TGTGCCAGCAGTACGAGACTAGCCAGGGGCGGGGAGCTGTTTTTT. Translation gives CASSTRLARGGELFF.

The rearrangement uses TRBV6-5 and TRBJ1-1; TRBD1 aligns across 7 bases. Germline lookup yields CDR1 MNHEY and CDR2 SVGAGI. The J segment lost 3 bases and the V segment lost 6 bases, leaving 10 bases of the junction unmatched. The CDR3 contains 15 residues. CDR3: CASSTGESDDTEAFF. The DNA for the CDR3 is TGTGCCAGCAGCACAGGGGAGAGTGACGACACTGAAGCTTTCTTT.

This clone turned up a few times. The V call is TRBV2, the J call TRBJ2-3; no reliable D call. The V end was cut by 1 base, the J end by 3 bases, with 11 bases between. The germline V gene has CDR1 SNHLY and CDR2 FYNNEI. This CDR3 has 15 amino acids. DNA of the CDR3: TGTGCCAGCAGTGAAGGGCAGGTGAAGACAGATACGCAGTATTTT. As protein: CASSEGQVKTDTQYF.

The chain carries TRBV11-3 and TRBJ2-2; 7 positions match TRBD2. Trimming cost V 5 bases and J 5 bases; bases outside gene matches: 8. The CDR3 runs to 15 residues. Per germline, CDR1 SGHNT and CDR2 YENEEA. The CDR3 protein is CASSLSGLTTGELFF. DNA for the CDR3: TGTGCCAGCAGCCTATCGGGACTAACTACCGGGGAGCTGTTTTTT.

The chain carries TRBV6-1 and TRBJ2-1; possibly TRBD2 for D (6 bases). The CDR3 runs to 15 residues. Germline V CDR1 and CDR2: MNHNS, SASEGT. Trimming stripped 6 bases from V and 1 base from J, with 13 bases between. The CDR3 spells CASRIRLESYNEQFF. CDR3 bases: TGTGCCAGCAGGATACGACTAGAGTCCTACAATGAGCAGTTCTTC.

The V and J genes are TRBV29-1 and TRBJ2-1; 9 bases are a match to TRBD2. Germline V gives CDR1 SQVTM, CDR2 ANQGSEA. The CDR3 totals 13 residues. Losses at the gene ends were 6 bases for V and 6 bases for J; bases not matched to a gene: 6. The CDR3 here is CSVKTSGLNEQFF. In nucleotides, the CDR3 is TGCAGCGTAAAGACTAGCGGACTCAATGAGCAGTTCTTC.

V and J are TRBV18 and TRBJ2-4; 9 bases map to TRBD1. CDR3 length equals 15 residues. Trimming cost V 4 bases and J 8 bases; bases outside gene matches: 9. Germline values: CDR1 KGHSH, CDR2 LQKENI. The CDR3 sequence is CASSQVPGQGYIQYF. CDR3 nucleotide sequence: TGTGCCAGCTCACAAGTCCCGGGACAGGGTTACATTCAGTACTTC.

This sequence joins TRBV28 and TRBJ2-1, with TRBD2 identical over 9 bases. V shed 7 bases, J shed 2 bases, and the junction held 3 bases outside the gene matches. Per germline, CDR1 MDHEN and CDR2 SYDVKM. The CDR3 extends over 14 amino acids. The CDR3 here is CASKASGAYNEQFF. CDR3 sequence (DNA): TGTGCCAGCAAGGCTAGCGGGGCCTACAATGAGCAGTTCTTC.

CDR3 region: CASSLLTGTGEIYEQYF. CDR3 DNA sequence: TGCGCCAGCAGCTTACTAACCGGGACAGGGGAAATCTACGAGCAGTACTTC. This chain links TRBV5-1 with TRBJ2-7; TRBD1 matches 10 bases. The junction had 11 bases not matched to a gene; V was cut back by 2 bases and J by 3 bases. In germline, CDR1 is SGHRS, CDR2 YFSETQ. This CDR3 comprises 17 residues. The full variable domain, with the rest looked up from reference TRBV5-1 and TRBJ2-7, is KAGVTQTPRYLIKTRGQQVTLSCSPISGHRSVSWYQQTPGQGLQFLFEYFSETQRNKGNFPGRFSGRQFSNSRSEMNVSTLELGDSALYLCASSLLTGTGEIYEQYFGPGTRLTVT.

The DNA for the CDR3 is TGTGCCTGGAGTCCGGGACAGTCCAACCCTGGAAACACCATATATTTT. It yields the protein CAWSPGQSNPGNTIYF. The rearrangement uses TRBV30 and TRBJ1-3; 7 bases agree with TRBD1. CDR1 is GTSNPN and CDR2 is SVGIG in the germline V gene (reference sequence). The CDR3 extends over 16 amino acids. The V segment lost 2 bases and the J segment 2 bases; nucleotides outside the gene matches: 9. The full variable domain, in which reference TRBV30 and TRBJ1-3 provide the parts outside the CDR3, is SQTIHQWPATLVQPVGSPLSLECTVEGTSNPNLYWYRQAAGRGLQLLFYSVGIGQISSEVPQNLSASRPQDRQFILSSKKLLLSDSGFYLCAWSPGQSNPGNTIYFGEGSWLTVV.

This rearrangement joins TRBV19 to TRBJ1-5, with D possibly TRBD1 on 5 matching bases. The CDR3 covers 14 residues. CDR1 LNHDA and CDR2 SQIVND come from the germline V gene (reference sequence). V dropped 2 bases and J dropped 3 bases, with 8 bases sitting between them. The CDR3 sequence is CASSITGPNQPQHF. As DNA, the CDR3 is TGTGCCAGTAGTATAACAGGTCCCAATCAGCCCCAGCATTTT.

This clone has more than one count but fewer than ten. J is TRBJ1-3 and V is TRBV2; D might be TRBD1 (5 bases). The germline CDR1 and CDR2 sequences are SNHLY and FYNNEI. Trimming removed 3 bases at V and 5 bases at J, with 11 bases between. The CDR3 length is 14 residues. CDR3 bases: TGTGCCAGCAGTGAGAACAGGCTCAGAAACACCATATATTTT. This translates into CASSENRLRNTIYF.

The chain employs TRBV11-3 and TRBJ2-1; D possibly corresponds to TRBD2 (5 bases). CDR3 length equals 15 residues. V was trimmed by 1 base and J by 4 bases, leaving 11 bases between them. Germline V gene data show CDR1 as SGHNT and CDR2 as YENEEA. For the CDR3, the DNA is TGTGCCAGCAGCTTAGTCCAGTCGGGGTACAATGAGCAGTTCTTC. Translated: CASSLVQSGYNEQFF. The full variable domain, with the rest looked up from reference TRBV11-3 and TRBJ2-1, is EAGVVQSPRYKIIEKKQPVAFWCNPISGHNTLYWYLQNLGQGPELLIRYENEEAVDDSQLPKDRFSAERLKGVDSTLKIQPAELGDSAVYLCASSLVQSGYNEQFFGPGTRLTVL.

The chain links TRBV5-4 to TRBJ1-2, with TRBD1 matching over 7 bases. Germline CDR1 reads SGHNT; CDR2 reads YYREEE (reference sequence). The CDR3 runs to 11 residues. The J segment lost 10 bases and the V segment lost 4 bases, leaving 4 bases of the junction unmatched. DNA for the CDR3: TGTGCCAGCAGCGCGGGACAGAACTACACCTTC. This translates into CASSAGQNYTF.

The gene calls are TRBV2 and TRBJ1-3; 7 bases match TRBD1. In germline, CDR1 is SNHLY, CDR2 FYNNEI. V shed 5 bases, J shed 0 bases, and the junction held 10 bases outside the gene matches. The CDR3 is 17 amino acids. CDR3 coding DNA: TGTGCCAGCAGTAAACGAAGGGGGCAAGGCTCTGGAAACACCATATATTTT. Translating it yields CASSKRRGQGSGNTIYF.

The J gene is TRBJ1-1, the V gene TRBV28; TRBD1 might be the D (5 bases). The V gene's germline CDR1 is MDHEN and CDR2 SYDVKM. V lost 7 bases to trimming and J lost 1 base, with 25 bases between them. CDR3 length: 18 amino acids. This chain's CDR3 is CASTSWRLFLGQNTEAFF. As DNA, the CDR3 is TGTGCCAGCACGTCCTGGCGTTTATTTCTGGGGCAGAACACTGAAGCTTTCTTT.

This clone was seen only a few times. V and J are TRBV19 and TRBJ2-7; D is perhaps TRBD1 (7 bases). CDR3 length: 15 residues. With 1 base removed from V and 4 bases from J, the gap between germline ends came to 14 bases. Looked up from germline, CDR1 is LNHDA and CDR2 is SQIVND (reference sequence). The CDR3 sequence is CASSIGGTVEYEQYF. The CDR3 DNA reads TGTGCCAGTAGTATAGGCGGGACAGTGGAATACGAGCAGTACTTC.

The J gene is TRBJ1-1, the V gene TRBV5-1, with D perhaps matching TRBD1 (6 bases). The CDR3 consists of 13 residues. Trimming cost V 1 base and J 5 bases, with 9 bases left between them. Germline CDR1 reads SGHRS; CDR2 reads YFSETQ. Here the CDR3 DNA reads TGCGCCAGCAGCTTGTCAGGGGAGACTGAAGCTTTCTTT. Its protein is CASSLSGETEAFF.

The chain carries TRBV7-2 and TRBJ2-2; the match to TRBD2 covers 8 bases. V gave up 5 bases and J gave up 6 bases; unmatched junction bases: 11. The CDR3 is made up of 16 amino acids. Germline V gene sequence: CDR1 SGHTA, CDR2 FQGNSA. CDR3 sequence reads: CASSPGGLARSGELFF. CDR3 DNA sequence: TGTGCCAGCAGCCCCGGAGGACTAGCTCGGTCCGGGGAGCTGTTTTTT.

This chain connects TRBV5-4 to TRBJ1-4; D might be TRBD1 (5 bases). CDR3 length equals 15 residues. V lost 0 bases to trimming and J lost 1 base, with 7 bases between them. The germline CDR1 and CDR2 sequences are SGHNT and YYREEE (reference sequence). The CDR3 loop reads CASSLGRGTNEKLFF. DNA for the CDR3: TGTGCCAGCAGCTTGGGGAGGGGAACTAATGAAAAACTGTTTTTT.

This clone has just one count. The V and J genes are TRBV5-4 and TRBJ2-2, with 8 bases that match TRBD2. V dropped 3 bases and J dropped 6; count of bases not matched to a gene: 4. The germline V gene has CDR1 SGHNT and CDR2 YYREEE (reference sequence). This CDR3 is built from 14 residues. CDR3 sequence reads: CASSSGLGPGELFF. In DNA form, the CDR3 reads TGTGCCAGCAGCTCGGGACTAGGGCCCGGGGAGCTGTTTTTT.

Here the CDR3 reads CARSLSDSTYNEQFF. The DNA for the CDR3 is TGTGCCAGAAGCTTATCGGACTCCACCTACAATGAGCAGTTCTTC. This chain joins TRBV5-3 and TRBJ2-1, with D possibly TRBD2 on 5 matching bases. TRBV5-3 is assigned to the ORF class and has an uncertain function. Trimming stripped 2 bases from V and 2 bases from J, with 11 bases between. CDR3 length: 15 amino acids.

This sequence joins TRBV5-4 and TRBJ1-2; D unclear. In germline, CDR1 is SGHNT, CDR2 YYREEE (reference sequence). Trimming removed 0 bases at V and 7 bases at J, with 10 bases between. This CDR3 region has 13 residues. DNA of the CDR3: TGTGCCAGCAGCTTGGCCGGCCCGGGTGGCTACACCTTC. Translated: CASSLAGPGGYTF.

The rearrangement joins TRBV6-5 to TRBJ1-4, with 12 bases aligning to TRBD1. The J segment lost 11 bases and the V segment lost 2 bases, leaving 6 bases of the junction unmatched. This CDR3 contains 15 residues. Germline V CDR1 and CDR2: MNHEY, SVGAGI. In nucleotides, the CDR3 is TGTGCCAGCAGTTACACGGGACAGGGGGCCATGAAACTGTTTTTT. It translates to CASSYTGQGAMKLFF.